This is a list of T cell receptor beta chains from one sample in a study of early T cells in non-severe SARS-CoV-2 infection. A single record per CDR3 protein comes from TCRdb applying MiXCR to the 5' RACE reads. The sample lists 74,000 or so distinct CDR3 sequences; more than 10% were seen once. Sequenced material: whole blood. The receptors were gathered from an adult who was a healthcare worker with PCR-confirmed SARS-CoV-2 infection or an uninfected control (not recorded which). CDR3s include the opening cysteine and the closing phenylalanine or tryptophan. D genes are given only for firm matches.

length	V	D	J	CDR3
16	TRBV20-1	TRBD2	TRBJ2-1	CSARDLAGGPGYEQFF
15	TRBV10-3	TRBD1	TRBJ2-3	CAIREQGNGADTQYF
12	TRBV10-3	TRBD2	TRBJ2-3	CAISGEGDTQYF
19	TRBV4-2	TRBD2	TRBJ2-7	CASSHYGTSGGASSYEQYF
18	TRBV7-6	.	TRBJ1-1	CASSLEPGQGYFNTEAFF
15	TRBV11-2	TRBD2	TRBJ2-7	CASSLDLSGAYEQYF
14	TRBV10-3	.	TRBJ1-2	CAISLTETTYGYTF
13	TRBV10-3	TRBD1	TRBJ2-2	CATEDRGHGELFF
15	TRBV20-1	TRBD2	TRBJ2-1	CSAAALAGEGDEQFF
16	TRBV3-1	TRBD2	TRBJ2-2	CASSQWTSEGTGELFF
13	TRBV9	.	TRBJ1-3	CASSAGTGNTIYF
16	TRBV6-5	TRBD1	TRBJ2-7	CASSYTRTGRTYEQYF
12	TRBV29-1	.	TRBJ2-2	CSVVTGAGELFF
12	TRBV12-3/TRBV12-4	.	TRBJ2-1	CASSFGVHEQFF
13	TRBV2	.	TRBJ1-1	CASSGQGITEAFF